Below, 25 T cell receptor beta chains from the same sample are listed, as sequenced in a study of PD-1 blockade in classical Hodgkin lymphoma. Repertoires were generated with immunoSEQ multiplex PCR, while TCRdb's copy carries only in-frame clones and drops some. The data show about 97,000 clones, roughly 88% seen once. Relapses following autologous stem cell transplantation were seen in all patients, with brentuximab vedotin exposure varying. The material was peripheral blood mononuclear cells (PBMCs), obtained at baseline. The receptors shown here come from a human donor with classical Hodgkin lymphoma.

V usage is TRBV7-2 and J usage is TRBJ1-1, with D maybe TRBD1 (5 bases). This CDR3 spans 13 amino acids. CDR1 is SGHTA, CDR2 FQGNSA, per germline. Trimming took 6 bases from V and 1 from J, leaving 9 bases between them. In nucleotides, the CDR3 is TGTGCCAGCAGTTCGGGGCCGAACACTGAAGCTTTCTTT. It specifies CASSSGPNTEAFF.

In its sample, this clone was seen a few times. The gene calls are TRBV19 and TRBJ1-5; no firm D call. This CDR3 contains 16 residues. The V and J ends lost 7 bases and 4 bases respectively, with 20 bases between them. Per the germline V gene, CDR1 is LNHDA and CDR2 is SQIVND (reference sequence). DNA for the CDR3: TGTGCCAGTACGGGGAGGGTTGGGATGGTAAATCAGCCCCAGCATTTT. Translated, it gives CASTGRVGMVNQPQHF. Supplemented by reference TRBV19 and TRBJ1-5, the full variable domain reads DGGITQSPKYLFRKEGQNVTLSCEQNLNHDAMYWYRQDPGQGLRLIYYSQIVNDFQKGDIAEGYSVSREKKESFPLTVTSAQKNPTAFYLCASTGRVGMVNQPQHFGDGTRLSIL.

The chain carries TRBV6-4 and TRBJ1-2; possibly TRBD1 for D (6 bases). V gave up 6 bases and J gave up 4 bases, with 18 bases separating them. This CDR3 contains 15 residues. Germline V CDR1 and CDR2: MRHNA, SNTAGT. CDR3 in amino acids: CASSSNRQALYGYTF. In nucleotides, the CDR3 is TGTGCCAGCAGCAGCAACCGACAGGCCCTCTATGGCTACACCTTC.

The genes are TRBV14 and TRBJ2-1; D may be TRBD1 (6 bases). The ends were cut back, 1 base at V and 7 bases at J, with 20 bases in the middle. This CDR3 has 17 residues. Germline V gene lookup returns CDR1 SGHDN and CDR2 FVKESK. CDR3 sequence reads: CASSQVVVGVGANEQFF. Written as DNA, the CDR3 is TGTGCCAGCAGCCAAGTTGTCGTTGGCGTGGGGGCGAATGAGCAGTTCTTC. The entire variable domain, with the rest obtained from reference TRBV14 and TRBJ2-1, is as follows: EAGVTQFPSHSVIEKGQTVTLRCDPISGHDNLYWYRRVMGKEIKFLLHFVKESKQDESGMPNNRFLAERTGGTYSTLKVQPAELEDSGVYFCASSQVVVGVGANEQFFGPGTRLTVL.

The table lists this clone with a count of one. The CDR3 bases are TGCGCCAGCAGCGGGGGGGATTCCTACCTTTATGGCTACACCTTC. This gives the protein CASSGGDSYLYGYTF. The V and J genes are TRBV5-1 and TRBJ1-2; D perhaps matches TRBD1 (5 bases). The CDR3 is 15 amino acids. Looked up from germline, CDR1 is SGHRS and CDR2 is YFSETQ. The germline V and J ends were trimmed by 4 bases and 5 bases, with 18 bases remaining between them.

The chain recombines TRBV29-1 with TRBJ2-7, with 9 bases matching TRBD1. From germline, CDR1 is SQVTM and CDR2 ANQGSEA. The length of the CDR3 is 14 residues. The ends lost 7 bases at V and 6 bases at J; junction bases unmatched: 13. CDR3: CSAAPGQGNPEQYF. The DNA of the CDR3 is TGCAGCGCCGCACCCGGACAGGGGAACCCCGAGCAGTACTTC.

The chain joins TRBV30 to TRBJ1-4; D is undetermined. Trimming left V 0 bases short and J 3 bases short, with 11 bases between. This CDR3 has 15 amino acids. Germline CDR1 and CDR2: GTSNPN and SVGIG (reference sequence). The CDR3 sequence: CAWSVSPSPNEKLFF. The DNA for the CDR3 is TGTGCCTGGAGTGTATCCCCGAGCCCTAATGAAAAACTGTTTTTT.

The chain uses TRBV11-2 and TRBJ1-1; 9 nucleotides line up with TRBD1. Trimming cost V 0 bases and J 5 bases; bases outside gene matches: 4. The germline V gene encodes CDR1 SGHAT and CDR2 FQNNGV. The CDR3 is 15 amino acids. CDR3 nucleotide sequence: TGTGCCAGCAGCTTAGAGGGGACAGGGTGGACTGAAGCTTTCTTT. Its protein is CASSLEGTGWTEAFF.

The chain uses TRBV19 and TRBJ2-2, with D perhaps matching TRBD1 (6 bases). The CDR3 loop spans 15 amino acids. Germline CDR1 is LNHDA and CDR2 is SQIVND (reference sequence). Trimming removed 2 bases at V and 2 bases at J, with 9 bases between. CDR3 amino acids: CASSIRTVNTGELFF. CDR3 bases: TGTGCCAGTAGTATAAGGACAGTTAACACCGGGGAGCTGTTTTTT.

The V gene is TRBV19, the J gene TRBJ1-1, with a possible D match to TRBD1 (5 bases). The length of the CDR3 is 16 residues. CDR1 LNHDA and CDR2 SQIVND come from the germline V gene (reference sequence). Trimming cost V 6 bases and J 6 bases, with 23 bases left between them. CDR3 sequence reads: CASSEWTRRGIPEAFF. DNA of the CDR3: TGTGCCAGTAGCGAGTGGACACGGCGGGGGATCCCTGAAGCTTTCTTT.

The chain joins TRBV5-1 to TRBJ2-7; 11 bases align to TRBD1. The CDR3 sequence is 14 residues long. CDR1 SGHRS and CDR2 YFSETQ come from the germline V gene. The trim removed 2 bases at V and 6 bases at J, leaving 4 bases unmatched. The CDR3 protein is CASSFGQGAGEQYF. The CDR3 bases are TGCGCCAGCAGCTTTGGACAGGGGGCGGGCGAGCAGTACTTC.

The chain recombines TRBV30 with TRBJ1-2; tentatively, D is TRBD1 (5 bases). CDR3 length: 12 residues. V lost 7 bases to trimming and J lost 14 bases, with 23 bases between them. The germline V gene has CDR1 GTSNPN and CDR2 SVGIG (reference sequence). The CDR3 loop is CASRTSRYGWTF. The CDR3 coding sequence is TGTGCCTCCCGGACATCCCGCTATGGCTGGACCTTC.

In this sample, this clone turned up once. This sequence joins TRBV19 and TRBJ2-1, with 15 positions matching TRBD2. CDR1 is LNHDA, CDR2 SQIVND, per germline (reference sequence). V dropped 4 bases and J dropped 7; count of bases not matched to a gene: 2. The CDR3 is made up of 15 amino acids. CDR3 sequence reads: CASSTGLAGGNEQFF. CDR3 in DNA: TGTGCCAGTAGTACCGGACTAGCGGGAGGGAATGAGCAGTTCTTC.

The V and J genes are TRBV27 and TRBJ1-5; D not resolved. V was trimmed by 5 bases and J by 0 bases, leaving 8 bases between them. This CDR3 region has 14 residues. Germline lookup yields CDR1 MNHEY and CDR2 SMNVEV (reference sequence). The DNA for the CDR3 is TGTGCCAGCAGTCCTTACAGTAGCAATCAGCCCCAGCATTTT. Its translation is CASSPYSSNQPQHF.

Comment on this clone: Additional DNA sequences in this sample encode the identical CDR3. The chain combines TRBV29-1 with TRBJ2-7; tentative D call: TRBD2 (6 bases). Germline V lookup: CDR1 SQVTM, CDR2 ANQGSEA. Deletions cut 6 bases from V and 4 bases from J, with 19 bases between. This CDR3 is built from 14 residues. The CDR3 reads CSVHTSGSGYEQYF. CDR3 bases: TGCAGCGTCCACACCAGCGGAAGCGGGTACGAGCAGTACTTC.

The rearrangement joins TRBV5-1 to TRBJ1-1, with D possibly matching TRBD1 (5 bases). CDR3 size: 16 residues. CDR1 is SGHRS and CDR2 is YFSETQ in the germline V gene. Trimming stripped 4 bases from V and 2 bases from J, with 18 bases between. The CDR3 is CASSLPGGVSNTEAFF. The CDR3 DNA reads TGCGCCAGCAGCCTACCTGGGGGGGTCTCCAACACTGAAGCTTTCTTT. Looking up the rest from reference TRBV5-1 and TRBJ1-1 gives the full variable domain: KAGVTQTPRYLIKTRGQQVTLSCSPISGHRSVSWYQQTPGQGLQFLFEYFSETQRNKGNFPGRFSGRQFSNSRSEMNVSTLELGDSALYLCASSLPGGVSNTEAFFGQGTRLTVV.

The genes are TRBV11-2 and TRBJ2-1; 8 positions agree with TRBD2. Germline assignment: CDR1 SGHAT and CDR2 FQNNGV. This CDR3 is 15 amino acids long. The ends lost 5 bases at V and 4 bases at J; junction bases unmatched: 7. The CDR3 region is CASSPTSGNYNEQFF. CDR3 sequence (DNA): TGTGCCAGCAGCCCCACTAGCGGAAATTACAATGAGCAGTTCTTC.

The gene calls are TRBV21-1 and TRBJ1-1. TRBV21-1 is classified as a pseudogene. The CDR3 spans 12 residues. For the CDR3, the DNA is TGTGCCAGCAGCCGTTCTTCGGCTGAAGCTTTCTTT. Its translation: CASSRSSAEAFF.

The chain uses TRBV6-6 and TRBJ1-4; TRBD1 might be the D (6 bases). The V and J ends lost 4 bases and 10 bases respectively, with 13 bases between them. Germline assignment: CDR1 MNHNY and CDR2 SVGAGI (reference sequence). There are 13 residues in the CDR3. CDR3 nucleotide sequence: TGTGCCAGCAGTTCCGACAGGAAGGGAAAACTGTTTTTT. Its protein is CASSSDRKGKLFF.

This clone was observed at least ten times. The CDR3 DNA is TGTGCCAGCAGTCCCCGGACGGGTGCGAACACTGAAGCTTTCTTT. As protein: CASSPRTGANTEAFF. The V and J genes are TRBV27 and TRBJ1-1; D gene ambiguous. V shed 5 bases and J shed 1 base, with 14 bases lying between them. The CDR3 runs to 15 residues. Germline V gene data show CDR1 as MNHEY and CDR2 as SMNVEV (reference sequence).

The chain has TRBV5-1 and TRBJ2-6; a possible D gene is TRBD1 (7 bases). Trimming pared 0 bases from V and 0 bases from J, leaving 13 bases between. CDR1 is SGHRS and CDR2 is YFSETQ in the germline V gene. The CDR3 is made up of 18 amino acids. The CDR3 DNA reads TGCGCCAGCAGCTTGGGCGGGACAGCCCTCTCTGGGGCCAACGTCCTGACTTTC. It codes for CASSLGGTALSGANVLTF.

The chain joins TRBV19 to TRBJ1-3; D gene unclear. Germline assignment: CDR1 LNHDA and CDR2 SQIVND (reference sequence). The V and J ends lost 3 bases and 1 base respectively, with 7 bases between them. CDR3 size: 14 residues. For the CDR3, the DNA is TGTGCCAGTAGTATCGGGCAGTCTGGAAACACCATATATTTT. Protein product: CASSIGQSGNTIYF. The full variable domain, with the rest looked up from reference TRBV19 and TRBJ1-3, is DGGITQSPKYLFRKEGQNVTLSCEQNLNHDAMYWYRQDPGQGLRLIYYSQIVNDFQKGDIAEGYSVSREKKESFPLTVTSAQKNPTAFYLCASSIGQSGNTIYFGEGSWLTVV.

This chain connects TRBV7-9 to TRBJ2-2; 9 bases agree with TRBD2. CDR1 and CDR2 (germline): SEHNR, FQNEAQ (reference sequence). This CDR3 contains 17 residues. The ends lost 0 bases at V and 0 bases at J; junction bases unmatched: 2. The CDR3 is CASSLARLAANTGELFF. CDR3 nucleotide sequence: TGTGCCAGCAGCTTAGCCCGACTAGCGGCGAACACCGGGGAGCTGTTTTTT.

The chain is built from TRBV4-1 and TRBJ2-1; no clear D. Germline V gene sequence: CDR1 MGHRA, CDR2 YSYEKL. Trimming shortened V by 3 bases and J by 6 bases, and 18 bases separated the two germline ends. The CDR3 extends over 16 amino acids. CDR3 coding DNA: TGCGCCAGCAGCCAGGTCCCGGGCCCAACCTTCAATGAGCAGTTCTTC. It specifies CASSQVPGPTFNEQFF.

The chain couples TRBV6-1 to TRBJ1-5; no firm D call. CDR3 length: 14 amino acids. Germline CDR1 is MNHNS and CDR2 is SASEGT. Trimming stripped 0 bases from V and 1 base from J, with 4 bases between. In DNA form, the CDR3 reads TGTGCCAGCAGTGAAGCCTACAGCAATCAGCCCCAGCATTTT. Encoded protein: CASSEAYSNQPQHF.